These T cell receptor beta chains were read from a single sample in a study of blood T cell repertoires in COVID-19. The protocol was immunoSEQ multiplex PCR, while the TCRdb copy is restricted to in-frame clones and leaves out a portion. The sample lists 330,000 or so clones, more than 70% seen once, with roughly 2% in the top ten. Source material: PBMCs or T cells enriched from blood (not recorded which). The source is a man in his forties in a cohort exposed to, infected with or recovered from COVID-19 (not recorded which). Each CDR3 is given with its conserved first and last residue. A D gene is named only where the DNA matches it firmly. A row's size may be missing; if present it is once, few, many or a size class.

TRBV7-6	NA	TRBJ1-6	TRBD1	CASSLLQGSSYNSPLHF	TGTGCCAGCAGCTTACTACAGGGGAGCTCCTATAATTCACCCCTCCACTTT
TRBV6-4	NA	TRBJ1-1	NA	CASSEKQGVTEAFF	TGTGCCAGCAGTGAAAAACAGGGTGTGACTGAAGCTTTCTTT
TRBV10-3	NA	TRBJ1-5	NA	CAISESVNQPQHF	TGTGCCATCAGTGAGTCCGTAAATCAGCCCCAGCATTTT
TRBV5-1	NA	TRBJ2-7	NA	CASSLVQGTGQYF	TGCGCCAGCAGCTTGGTTCAGGGAACGGGGCAGTACTTC
TRBV3-1/TRBV3-2	NA	TRBJ2-1	NA	CASSLRVAQIEQFF	TGTGCCAGCAGTCTCCGGGTAGCGCAAATTGAGCAGTTCTTC
TRBV12-5	NA	TRBJ2-5	NA	CASGLVRGGREETQYF	TGTGCTAGTGGTTTGGTTAGGGGGGGTCGGGAAGAGACCCAGTACTTC
TRBV5-1	NA	TRBJ2-5	NA	CASSTGETQYF	TGCGCCAGCAGCACCGGGGAGACCCAGTACTTC
TRBV19	once	TRBJ1-2	NA	CASSMRGLDYTF	TGTGCCAGTAGTATGCGGGGGTTGGACTACACCTTC
TRBV7-9	NA	TRBJ1-5	NA	CASSLGESSNQPQHF	TGTGCCAGCAGCTTAGGAGAGAGCAGCAATCAGCCCCAGCATTTT
TRBV9	once	TRBJ1-3	NA	CASSVGGYSGNTIYF	TGTGCCAGCAGCGTAGGAGGATACTCTGGAAACACCATATATTTT
TRBV5-6	NA	TRBJ2-7	TRBD1	CASSSGQYYEQYF	TGTGCCAGCAGCTCGGGACAGTACTACGAGCAGTACTTC
TRBV18	NA	TRBJ2-7	NA	CASSPGAGNEQYF	TGTGCCAGCTCACCGGGCGCGGGAAACGAGCAGTACTTC
TRBV2	NA	TRBJ2-1	NA	CASSGGQRGNEQFF	TGTGCCAGCAGTGGTGGTCAGCGAGGCAATGAGCAGTTCTTC
TRBV2	NA	TRBJ2-7	NA	CASRDTSIGWQYF	TGTGCCAGCAGAGACACTAGTATTGGTTGGCAGTACTTC
TRBV2	NA	TRBJ2-7	NA	CASSLYEQYF	TGTGCCAGCAGTCTCTACGAGCAGTACTTC
TRBV28	NA	TRBJ1-5	NA	CASSFAGNSNQPQHF	TGTGCCAGCAGTTTTGCGGGGAATAGCAATCAGCCCCAGCATTTT
TRBV4-2	NA	TRBJ2-3	NA	CASSQDLRDTDTQYF	TGTGCCAGCAGCCAAGATCTACGGGATACAGATACGCAGTATTTT
TRBV5-1	NA	TRBJ2-7	TRBD2	CASSRGLAGGVGYEQYF	TGCGCCAGCAGTCGGGGACTAGCGGGAGGCGTAGGCTACGAGCAGTACTTC
TRBV5-1	NA	TRBJ2-5	NA	CASSLESQETQYF	TGCGCCAGCAGCTTAGAGAGCCAAGAGACCCAGTACTTC
TRBV28	NA	TRBJ2-5	NA	CASRRELETQYF	TGTGCCAGCAGGAGGGAGTTGGAGACCCAGTACTTC
TRBV4-2	NA	TRBJ2-7	TRBD2	CASSQALGISGGAYEQYF	TGTGCCAGCAGCCAAGCACTGGGCATCAGCGGGGGGGCCTACGAGCAGTACTTC
TRBV4-2	NA	TRBJ2-7	NA	CASSQDGRQGGYEQYF	TGTGCCAGCAGCCAAGATGGACGACAGGGAGGCTACGAGCAGTACTTC
TRBV30	NA	TRBJ2-6	TRBD1	CAWRPRGQGGAGANVLTF	TGTGCCTGGAGGCCCCGAGGACAGGGTGGAGCTGGGGCCAACGTCCTGACTTTC
TRBV5-1	NA	TRBJ1-1	TRBD1	CASSLAWAGQRGAEAFF	TGCGCCAGCAGCTTGGCTTGGGCGGGACAGCGGGGGGCTGAAGCTTTCTTT
TRBV3-1/TRBV3-2	NA	TRBJ2-7	NA	CASSHRTGVDEQYF	TGTGCCAGCAGCCATCGAACAGGCGTCGACGAGCAGTACTTC
TRBV9	NA	TRBJ1-6	TRBD1	CASSDTIGQGTSPLHF	TGTGCCAGCAGCGACACCATTGGACAGGGAACCTCACCCCTCCACTTT
TRBV30	once	TRBJ1-1	NA	CAWREPPTEAFF	TGTGCCTGGAGGGAGCCCCCCACTGAAGCTTTCTTT
TRBV19	NA	TRBJ2-1	TRBD1	CASSTGGYNEQFF	TGTGCCAGTAGTACAGGGGGCTACAATGAGCAGTTCTTC
TRBV5-5	few	TRBJ1-1	NA	CASSLGRGQGNTEAFF	TGTGCCAGCAGCTTGGGGCGGGGTCAGGGGAACACTGAAGCTTTCTTT
TRBV6-5	NA	TRBJ1-2	TRBD1	CAVRDRENYGYTF	TGTGCCGTCCGGGACAGGGAGAACTATGGCTACACCTTC
TRBV6-1	NA	TRBJ2-1	NA	CASSEVDPSVSSYNEQFF	TGTGCCAGCAGTGAAGTGGACCCTAGCGTAAGCTCCTACAATGAGCAGTTCTTC
TRBV7-8	NA	TRBJ1-5	NA	CASSLEPQGWNQPQHF	TGTGCCAGCAGCTTAGAACCGCAGGGTTGGAATCAGCCCCAGCATTTT
TRBV7-8	few	TRBJ1-5	NA	CASSSGALGQPQHF	TGTGCCAGCAGCTCAGGGGCCCTTGGTCAGCCCCAGCATTTT
TRBV6-5	NA	TRBJ1-2	TRBD1	CASRRSDRVNYGYTF	TGTGCCAGCAGGCGAAGCGACAGGGTCAACTATGGCTACACCTTC
TRBV28	once	TRBJ1-1	NA	CASDDLGTEAFF	TGTGCCAGCGATGATCTAGGAACGGAAGCTTTCTTT
TRBV7-2	NA	TRBJ2-1	NA	CASSYGSGPSYNEQFF	TGTGCCAGCAGCTACGGTAGCGGTCCTTCCTACAATGAGCAGTTCTTC
TRBV20-1	NA	TRBJ2-5	NA	CSASWQGNKETQYF	TGCAGTGCTAGTTGGCAGGGCAATAAAGAGACCCAGTACTTC
TRBV18	NA	TRBJ2-6	NA	CASSSVSGANVLTF	TGTGCCAGCTCTAGTGTTTCTGGGGCCAACGTCCTGACTTTC